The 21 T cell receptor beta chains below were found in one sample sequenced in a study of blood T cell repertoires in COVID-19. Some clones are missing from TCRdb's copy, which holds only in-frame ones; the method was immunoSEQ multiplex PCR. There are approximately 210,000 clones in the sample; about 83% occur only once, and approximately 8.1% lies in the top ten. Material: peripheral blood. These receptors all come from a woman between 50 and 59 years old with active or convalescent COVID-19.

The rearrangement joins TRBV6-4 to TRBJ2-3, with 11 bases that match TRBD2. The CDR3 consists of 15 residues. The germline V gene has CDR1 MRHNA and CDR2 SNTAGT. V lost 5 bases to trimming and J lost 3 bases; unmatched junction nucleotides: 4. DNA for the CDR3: TGTGCCAGCAGTTCTTCTAGCGGGGGGACAGATACGCAGTATTTT. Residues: CASSSSSGGTDTQYF.

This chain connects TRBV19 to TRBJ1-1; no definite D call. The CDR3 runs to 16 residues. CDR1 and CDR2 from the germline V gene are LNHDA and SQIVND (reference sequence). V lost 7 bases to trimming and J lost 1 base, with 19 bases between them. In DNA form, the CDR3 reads TGTGCCAGTACCCGGGTCCCAAAAACAAGGAACACTGAAGCTTTCTTT. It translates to CASTRVPKTRNTEAFF.

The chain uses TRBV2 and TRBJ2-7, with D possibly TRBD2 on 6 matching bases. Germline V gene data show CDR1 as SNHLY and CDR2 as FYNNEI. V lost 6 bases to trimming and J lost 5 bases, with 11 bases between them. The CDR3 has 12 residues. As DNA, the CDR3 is TGTGCCAGCAGGGAGGGCCGCCACGAGCAGTACTTC. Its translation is CASREGRHEQYF.

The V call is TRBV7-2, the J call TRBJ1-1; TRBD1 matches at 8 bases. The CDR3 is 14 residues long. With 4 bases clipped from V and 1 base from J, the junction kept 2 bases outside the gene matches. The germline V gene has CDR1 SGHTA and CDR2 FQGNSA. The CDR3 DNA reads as TGTGCCAGCAGCTCTCAGGGGGCGAACACTGAAGCTTTCTTT. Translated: CASSSQGANTEAFF.

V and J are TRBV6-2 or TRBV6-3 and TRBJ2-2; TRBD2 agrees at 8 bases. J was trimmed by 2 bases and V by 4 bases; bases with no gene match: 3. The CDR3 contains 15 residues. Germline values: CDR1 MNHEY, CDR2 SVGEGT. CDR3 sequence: CASSLGLANTGELFF. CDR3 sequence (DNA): TGTGCCAGCAGTTTAGGACTAGCCAACACCGGGGAGCTGTTTTTT.

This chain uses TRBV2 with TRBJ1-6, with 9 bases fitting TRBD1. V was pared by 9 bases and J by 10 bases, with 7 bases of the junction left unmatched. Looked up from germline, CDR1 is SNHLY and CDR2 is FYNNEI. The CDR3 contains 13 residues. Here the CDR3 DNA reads TGTGCCAGAAAATTACAGGGGGCCTCACCCCTCCACTTT. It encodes CARKLQGASPLHF.

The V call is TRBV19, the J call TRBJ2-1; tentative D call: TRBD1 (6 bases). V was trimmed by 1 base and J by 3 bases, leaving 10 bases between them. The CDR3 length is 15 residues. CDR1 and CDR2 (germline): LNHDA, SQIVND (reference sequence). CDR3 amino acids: CASSIGSRGYNEQFF. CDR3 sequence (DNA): TGTGCCAGTAGTATAGGTAGCAGGGGCTACAATGAGCAGTTCTTC.

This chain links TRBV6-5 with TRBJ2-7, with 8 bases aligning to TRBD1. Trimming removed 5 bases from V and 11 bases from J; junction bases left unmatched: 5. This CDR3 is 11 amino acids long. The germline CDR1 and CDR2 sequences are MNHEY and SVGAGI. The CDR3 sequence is CASSPETGEYF. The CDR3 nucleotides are TGTGCCAGCAGTCCTGAGACAGGGGAGTACTTC.

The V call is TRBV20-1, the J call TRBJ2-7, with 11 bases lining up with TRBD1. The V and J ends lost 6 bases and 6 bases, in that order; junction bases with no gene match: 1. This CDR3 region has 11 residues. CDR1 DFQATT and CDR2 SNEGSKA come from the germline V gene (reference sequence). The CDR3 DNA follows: TGCAGTGCGGGGACAGGGGGCGAGCAGTACTTC. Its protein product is CSAGTGGEQYF.

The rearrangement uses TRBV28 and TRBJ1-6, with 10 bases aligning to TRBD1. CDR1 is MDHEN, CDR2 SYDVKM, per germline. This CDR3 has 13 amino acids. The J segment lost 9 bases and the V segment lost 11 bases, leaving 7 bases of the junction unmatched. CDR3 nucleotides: TGTGCCTCCCGACAGGGGGCCCCTTCACCCCTCCACTTT. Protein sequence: CASRQGAPSPLHF. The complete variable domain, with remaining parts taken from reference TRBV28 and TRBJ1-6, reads DVKVTQSSRYLVKRTGEKVFLECVQDMDHENMFWYRQDPGLGLRLIYFSYDVKMKEKGDIPEGYSVSREKKERFSLILESASTNQTSMYLCASRQGAPSPLHFGNGTRLTVT.

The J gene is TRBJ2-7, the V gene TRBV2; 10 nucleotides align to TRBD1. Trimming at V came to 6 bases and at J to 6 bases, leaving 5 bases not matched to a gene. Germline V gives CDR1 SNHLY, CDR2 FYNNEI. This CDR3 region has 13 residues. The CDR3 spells CASRDGQGGEQYV. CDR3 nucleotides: TGTGCCAGCAGGGACGGACAGGGGGGCGAGCAGTACGTC.

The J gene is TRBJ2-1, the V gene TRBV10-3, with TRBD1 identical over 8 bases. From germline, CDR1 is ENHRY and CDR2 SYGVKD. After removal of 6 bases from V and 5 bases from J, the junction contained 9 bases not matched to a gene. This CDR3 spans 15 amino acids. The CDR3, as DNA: TGTGCCATCAGCCCCCCGGGGACAGGTAACAATGAGCAGTTCTTC. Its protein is CAISPPGTGNNEQFF.

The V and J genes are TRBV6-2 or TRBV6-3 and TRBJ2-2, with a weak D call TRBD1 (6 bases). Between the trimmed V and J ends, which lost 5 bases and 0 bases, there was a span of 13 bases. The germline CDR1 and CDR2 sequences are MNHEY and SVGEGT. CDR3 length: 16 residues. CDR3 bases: TGTGCCAGCAGTCCCGACAGGACAGCGAACACCGGGGAGCTGTTTTTT. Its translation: CASSPDRTANTGELFF.

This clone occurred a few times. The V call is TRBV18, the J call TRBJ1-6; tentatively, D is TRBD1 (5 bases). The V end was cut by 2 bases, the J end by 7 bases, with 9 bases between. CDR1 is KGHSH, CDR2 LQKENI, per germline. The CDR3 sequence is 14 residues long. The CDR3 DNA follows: TGTGCCAGCTCACCAGGGGCGCGGAATTCACCCCTCCACTTT. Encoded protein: CASSPGARNSPLHF.

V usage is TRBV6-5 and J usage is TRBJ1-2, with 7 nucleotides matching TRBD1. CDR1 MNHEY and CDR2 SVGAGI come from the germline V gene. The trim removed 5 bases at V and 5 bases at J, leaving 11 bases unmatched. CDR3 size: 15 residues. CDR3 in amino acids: CASSPPGQKAYGYTF. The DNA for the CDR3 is TGTGCCAGCAGTCCACCGGGACAGAAAGCTTATGGCTACACCTTC.

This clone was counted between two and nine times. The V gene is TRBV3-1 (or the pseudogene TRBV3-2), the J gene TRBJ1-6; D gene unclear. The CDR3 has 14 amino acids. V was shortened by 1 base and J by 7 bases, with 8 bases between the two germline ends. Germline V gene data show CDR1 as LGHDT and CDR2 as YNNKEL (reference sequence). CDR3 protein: CASSQGSLNSPLHF. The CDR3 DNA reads TGTGCCAGCAGCCAAGGGAGTCTCAATTCACCCCTCCACTTT.

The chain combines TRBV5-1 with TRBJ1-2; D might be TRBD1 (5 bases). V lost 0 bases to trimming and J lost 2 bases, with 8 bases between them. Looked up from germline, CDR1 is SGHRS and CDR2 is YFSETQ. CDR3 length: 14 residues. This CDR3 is CASSLEGANYGYTF. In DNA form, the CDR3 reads TGCGCCAGCAGCTTGGAAGGGGCCAACTATGGCTACACCTTC.

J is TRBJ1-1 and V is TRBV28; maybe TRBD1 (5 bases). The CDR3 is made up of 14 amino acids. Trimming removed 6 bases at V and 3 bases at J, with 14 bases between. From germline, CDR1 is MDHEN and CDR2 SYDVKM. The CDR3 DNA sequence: TGTGCCAGCAGGCCGGGACTTAGGGACACTGAAGCTTTCTTT. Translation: CASRPGLRDTEAFF.

CDR3 residues: CASSIDRGHYGYTF. The DNA for the CDR3 is TGTGCCAGTAGTATCGACAGGGGGCACTATGGCTACACCTTC. V gene TRBV19 combines with J gene TRBJ1-2; 10 nucleotides agree with TRBD1. V gave up 3 bases and J gave up 3 bases; unmatched junction bases: 1. Looked up from germline, CDR1 is LNHDA and CDR2 is SQIVND (reference sequence). The CDR3 has 14 residues.

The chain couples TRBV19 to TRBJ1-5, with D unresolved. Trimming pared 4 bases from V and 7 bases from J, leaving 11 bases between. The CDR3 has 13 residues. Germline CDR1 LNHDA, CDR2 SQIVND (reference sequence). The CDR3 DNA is TGTGCCAGTAGTACAGGCTACCGGCAGCCCCAGCATTTT. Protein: CASSTGYRQPQHF.

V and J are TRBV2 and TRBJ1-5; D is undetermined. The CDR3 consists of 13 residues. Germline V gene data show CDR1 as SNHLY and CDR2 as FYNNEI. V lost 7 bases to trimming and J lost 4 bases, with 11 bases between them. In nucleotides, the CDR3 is TGTGCCAGCACCAGGTCTGCTAATCAGCCCCAGCATTTT. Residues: CASTRSANQPQHF.